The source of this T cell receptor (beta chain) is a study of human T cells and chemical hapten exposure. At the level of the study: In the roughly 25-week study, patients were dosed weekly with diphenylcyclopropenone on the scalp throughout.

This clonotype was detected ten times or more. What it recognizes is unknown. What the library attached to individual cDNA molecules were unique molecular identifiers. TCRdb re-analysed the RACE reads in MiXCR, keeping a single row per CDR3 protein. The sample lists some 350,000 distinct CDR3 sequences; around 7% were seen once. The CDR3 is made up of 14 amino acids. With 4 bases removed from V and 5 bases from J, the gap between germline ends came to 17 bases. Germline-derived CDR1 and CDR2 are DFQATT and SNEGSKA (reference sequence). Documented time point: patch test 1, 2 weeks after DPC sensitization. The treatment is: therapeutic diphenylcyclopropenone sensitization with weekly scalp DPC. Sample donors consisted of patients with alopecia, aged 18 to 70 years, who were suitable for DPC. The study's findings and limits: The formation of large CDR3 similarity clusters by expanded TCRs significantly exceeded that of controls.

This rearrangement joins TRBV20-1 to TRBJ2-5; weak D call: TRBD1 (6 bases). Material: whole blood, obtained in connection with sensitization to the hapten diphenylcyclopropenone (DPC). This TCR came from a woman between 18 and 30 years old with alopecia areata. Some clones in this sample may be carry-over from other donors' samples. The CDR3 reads CSAIHEGDWETQYF. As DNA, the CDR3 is TGCAGTGCTATACACGAGGGGGATTGGGAGACCCAGTACTTC.